The count of the clone carrying this T cell receptor beta chain is one. The junction shows a germline mismatch at one end, possibly a read error. The CDR3 totals 17 residues. CDR3-region Arm-PCR and iRepertoire HTBI primers produced the TCR beta libraries. TCRdb reanalysed the multiplex PCR reads using MiXCR and keeps one entry per CDR3 protein. The sample lists hundreds of thousands of distinct CDR3 sequences, about 16% occurring once. Stated time point: newly diagnosed GD, antithyroid drugs for less than 3 months. RNA from PBMCs was the source of the TCR library. Patient provenance is recorded as an endocrinology department in Xi'an, China. This entry comes from a study of regulatory T cells in long-lasting Graves disease. On the study more broadly: Graves' patients, newly diagnosed, had taken antithyroid drugs under 3 months.

The same data also went into a second study, on T cells in Graves' hyperthyroidism and ophthalmopathy. This second study says: During a first-round RT-PCR of the TCR CDR3, the HTBI primer set was used. Separating ophthalmopathy from stable hyperthyroidism was achieved by a 13 V-J model.

The gene calls are TRBV12-3 or TRBV12-4 and TRBJ1-2; 7 bases are a match to TRBD1. The input for sequencing was peripheral blood mononuclear cells (PBMCs), taken at new diagnosis, from a patient treated with antithyroid drugs. The sequence was obtained from a woman aged 35-65 years with Graves disease. This CDR3 reads CASSLEKWLGRGGGCTF. As DNA, the CDR3 is TGTGCCAGCAGTTTAGAAAAGTGGCTCGGCAGGGGAGGGGGCTGCACCTTC.